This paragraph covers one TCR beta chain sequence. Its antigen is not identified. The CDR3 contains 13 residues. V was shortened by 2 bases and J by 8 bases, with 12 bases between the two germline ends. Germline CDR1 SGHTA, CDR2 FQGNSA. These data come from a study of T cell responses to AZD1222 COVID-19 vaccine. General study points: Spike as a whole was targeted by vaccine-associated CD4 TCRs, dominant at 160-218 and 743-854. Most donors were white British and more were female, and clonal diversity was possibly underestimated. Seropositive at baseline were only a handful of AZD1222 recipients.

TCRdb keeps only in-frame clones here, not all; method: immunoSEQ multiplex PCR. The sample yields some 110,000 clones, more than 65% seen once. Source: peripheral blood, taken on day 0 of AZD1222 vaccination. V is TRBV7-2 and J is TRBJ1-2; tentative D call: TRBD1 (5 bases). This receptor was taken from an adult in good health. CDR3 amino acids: CASSLWGSAGYTF. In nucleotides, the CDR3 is TGTGCCAGCAGCTTATGGGGGAGCGCGGGCTACACCTTC.